This T cell receptor (beta chain) was obtained from a study of human versus mouse CDR3 diversity and MHC coevolution (dated by TCRdb to about 2017). A note on the overall study: According to reports, the immunoSEQ assay detects one in 200,000 T cells and minimizes multiplex PCR amplification bias. Human naive CD4 T cell repertoires were used as a reference for TCR selection on multiple MHC II alleles and were compared with human-TCR-locus transgenic mice carrying single MHC II. Valid reads per sample ranged from about 0.6 x 10^7 to 1.8 x 10^7 across mouse and human samples. The human cohort was made up of three healthy volunteer blood donors, who at collection were aged 30 to 39, 40 to 50 and 60 to 69, one donor in each range.

General findings and caveats noted by the study authors: Among all compared groups, most of the three human donors had the lowest clonal inequality scores. Because human T cells were selected on roughly six MHC II alleles, repertoire diversity in humans and mice was not considered directly comparable. The largest TCR beta repertoire according to iCHAO1 estimates belonged to humans, at about 1.5 million clonotypes, a result attributed likely to selection by multiple MHC II molecules. On average, humans had more CDR3 deletions and insertions than mice, indicating greater exonuclease and TdT activity.

Trimming takes 5 bases from V and 2 bases from J, and the germline ends sit 15 bases apart. Including the terminal cysteine and phenylalanine, the CDR3 comprises 15 residues. Only the CDR3 DNA is retained, 45 bases long and in frame from the first base. The germline V gene (reference sequence) provides CDR1 SGHAT and CDR2 FQDESV. Genomic DNA was extracted from the sorted cells using the QIAGEN blood and tissue kit and was quantified on a NanoDrop 1000. TCR alpha and beta chains were deep sequenced and quantified on the immunoSEQ platform using multiplex PCR of genomic DNA. The source study handled its data this way. TCR sequences were annotated using IMGT gene and region definitions. Out-of-frame rearrangements were taken as a proxy for the preselection repertoire and were compared with in-frame clonotypes. The iCHAO1 estimator supplied with the immunoSEQ platform was used to estimate repertoire size. Clonal inequality was measured with a Gini index on in-frame amino acid clonotypes, based on the Lorenz curve. The intersect function in the R package tcR was used to count shared clonotypes, while the Jaccard index served to score similarity. The R prcomp function was used without normalization to run principal component analysis of V, J and V-J usage frequencies. Held by TCRdb, this immuneACCESS table contains in-frame sequences only and omits some clones. Under half of the omission traces to an unresolved V gene where checked; the cause of the rest is unknown. V, J and clone size are taken as reported in that table, and D and trimming were inferred from the DNA itself. The sample table holds 50,000 to 65,000 clones, of which roughly 94% were seen once. The ten largest clonotypes hold 18% of the sample.

Regarding this clone: Its antigen is still unknown. Base qualities are not recorded, but no much larger clone differs from it by a single base.

Fluorescence-activated cell sorting was used to pull naive CD4 T cells, meaning cells that were CD45RO-negative and CD62L-positive, out of the PBMCs. From each donor, approximately 50 ml of fresh peripheral blood was taken, and Ficoll density centrifugation was then used to isolate PBMCs. Cell sorting was carried out on a FACSAria III instrument, and a purity above 90% was achieved for all samples. The clonotype comes from a person aged 60 to 70 in good health. This chain joins TRBV11-1 to TRBJ2-5, and possibly TRBD2, on 6 matching bases. Material for sequencing was naive CD4+ T cells from blood. According to the study, the label for this sample's cell subset or site signals: CD45RO-negative CD62L-positive naive CD4 T cells. The CDR3 protein sequence reads: CASSPGTGDQETQYF. The sequenced DNA is TGTGCCAGCAGCCCTGGGACGGGGGATCAAGAGACCCAGTACTTC.